One sample yielded the 31 T cell receptor beta chains listed below, sequenced in a study of Graves' ophthalmopathy and Graves' hyperthyroidism. Transcripts of RNA were the source for amplifying TCR beta CDR3 regions. HTBI-primed first-round RT-PCR preceded second-round multiplex PCR. MiXCR, applied by TCRdb to the multiplex PCR reads, yields one record per CDR3 protein. The table has hundreds of thousands of distinct CDR3 sequences, 20% to 25% seen once; the top ten hold 7.1%. Sequencing was performed on peripheral blood. These receptors were taken from a woman aged 18-29 years with stable Graves' hyperthyroidism. Some clones in this sample may be carry-over from other donors' samples.

This clonotype was recorded at least ten times. This rearrangement joins TRBV20-1 to TRBJ2-7, with TRBD2 matching 9 bases. V was pared by 3 bases and J by 3 bases, with 9 bases of the junction left unmatched. The CDR3 length is 15 residues. Germline CDR1 is DFQATT and CDR2 is SNEGSKA (reference sequence). The CDR3 here is CSARRIASGDYEQYF. The CDR3 region has the DNA TGCAGTGCTAGGAGGATTGCTAGCGGGGACTACGAGCAGTACTTC.

The chain uses TRBV7-8 and TRBJ1-1; D possibly corresponds to TRBD1 (6 bases). The V gene's germline CDR1 is SGHVS and CDR2 FQNEAQ. Trimming removed 2 bases from V and 5 bases from J, with 12 bases in between. The CDR3 contains 14 residues. The CDR3 DNA reads as TGTGCCAGCAGCTTACTTTCAGGGGAAACTGAAGCTTTCTTT. Protein: CASSLLSGETEAFF.

This chain links TRBV7-2 with TRBJ1-2; possible D gene TRBD1, 5 bases. V lost 0 bases and J 3 bases, leaving 11 bases between the germline ends. Germline loops: CDR1 SGHTA, CDR2 FQGNSA. The CDR3 runs 15 residues. CDR3 protein: CASSLAVKGYYGYTF. The DNA for the CDR3 is TGTGCCAGCAGCTTAGCTGTCAAGGGGTACTATGGCTACACCTTC.

This clonotype was observed at least ten times. This chain connects TRBV9 to TRBJ1-1; perhaps TRBD1 as D (5 bases). Germline V gene data show CDR1 as SGDLS and CDR2 as YYNGEE. V was clipped by 4 bases and J by 3 bases, with 13 bases between them. CDR3 length: 14 amino acids. CDR3 protein: CASSRAGGDTEAFF. The CDR3 region has the DNA TGTGCCAGCAGCAGGGCGGGGGGGGACACTGAAGCTTTCTTT. The full variable domain, in which reference TRBV9 and TRBJ1-1 provide the parts outside the CDR3, is DSGVTQTPKHLITATGQRVTLRCSPRSGDLSVYWYQQSLDQGLQFLIQYYNGEERAKGNILERFSAQQFPDLHSELNLSSLELGDSALYFCASSRAGGDTEAFFGQGTRLTVV.

This clonotype was seen a few times. The V and J genes are TRBV2 and TRBJ2-5; TRBD1 matches at 9 bases. The ends lost 7 bases at V and 1 base at J; junction bases unmatched: 10. Germline V gene sequence: CDR1 SNHLY, CDR2 FYNNEI. The CDR3 is 16 residues long. CDR3 residues: CASTFPGTGTQETQYF. CDR3 coding DNA: TGTGCCAGCACCTTCCCCGGGACAGGGACCCAAGAGACCCAGTACTTC.

This clonotype was observed at least ten times. The J gene is TRBJ1-1, the V gene TRBV7-9, with D perhaps TRBD1 (6 bases). The length of the CDR3 is 15 residues. The germline gives CDR1 SEHNR, CDR2 FQNEAQ (reference sequence). Trimming pared 5 bases from V and 10 bases from J, leaving 23 bases between. Here the CDR3 DNA reads TGTGCCAGCAGCCCCGGACAGTTACGGGGCCCTGGAGCTTTCTTT. Protein sequence: CASSPGQLRGPGAFF.

This clonotype occurred many times. An end of the junction does not agree with germline; a read error may underlie this. The V and J genes are TRBV28 and TRBJ1-1; D gene unclear. There are 14 residues in the CDR3. CDR1 is MDHEN and CDR2 is SYDVKM in the germline V gene. CDR3 DNA sequence: TGTGCCAGCATTGTTTCCATTACGCACACTGGAGCTTTCTTT. As protein: CASIVSITHTGAFF.

This chain connects TRBV9 to TRBJ2-2; TRBD1 aligns across 8 bases. CDR3 length: 16 amino acids. Unmatched junction bases numbered 12, after V lost 4 bases and J lost 7 bases. Germline loops: CDR1 SGDLS, CDR2 YYNGEE. DNA of the CDR3: TGTGCCAGCAGCCCACCCGGGCAGGGGGCGGGCGGGGAGCTGTTTTTT. Its translation is CASSPPGQGAGGELFF.

This clonotype was detected many times. This chain joins TRBV28 and TRBJ1-1; a weak D match, TRBD1 (6 bases). This CDR3 region has 12 residues. Trimming took 4 bases from V and 7 from J, leaving 10 bases between them. CDR1 is MDHEN, CDR2 SYDVKM, per germline. The CDR3 DNA reads TGTGCCAGCAGTTCCCGACAGGATGAAGCTTTCTTT. Its translation: CASSSRQDEAFF.

This clonotype was picked up a small number of times. This chain uses TRBV12-3 or TRBV12-4 with TRBJ1-6; 7 bases agree with TRBD1. CDR3 length: 14 amino acids. V shed 1 base, J shed 9 bases, and the junction held 3 bases outside the gene matches. The CDR3 nucleotides are TGTGCCAGCAGTTTAGAGGGGGCGCTTTCACCCCTCCACTTT. Translating it yields CASSLEGALSPLHF.

This clonotype came up many times. The genes are TRBV10-1 and TRBJ2-5; no definite D call. The germline V gene has CDR1 WNHNN and CDR2 SYGVQD (reference sequence). Trimming removed 2 bases from V and 9 bases from J, with 19 bases in between. The CDR3 runs 15 residues. The chain's CDR3 is CASSETRGPETAQYF. Written as DNA, the CDR3 is TGCGCCAGCAGTGAGACCCGTGGCCCCGAAACGGCCCAGTACTTC.

V is TRBV12-3 or TRBV12-4 and J is TRBJ2-5; no definite D call. The CDR3 covers 17 residues. Trimming pared 4 bases from V and 1 base from J, leaving 19 bases between. The DNA for the CDR3 is TGTGCCAGCAGTTCGTCTCGGAATTACGCCCTCCAAGAGACCCAGTACTTC. It specifies CASSSSRNYALQETQYF.

The sample holds many counts of this clonotype. V is TRBV19 and J is TRBJ1-1; D is possibly TRBD1 (5 bases). The V gene's germline CDR1 is LNHDA and CDR2 SQIVND (reference sequence). The germline V and J ends were trimmed by 1 base and 5 bases, with 14 bases remaining between them. The CDR3 covers 15 residues. The CDR3 sequence: CASSIGPGRQTEAFF. CDR3 DNA sequence: TGTGCCAGTAGTATAGGTCCGGGGCGCCAGACTGAAGCTTTCTTT. Complete variable domain (other parts from reference TRBV19 and TRBJ1-1): DGGITQSPKYLFRKEGQNVTLSCEQNLNHDAMYWYRQDPGQGLRLIYYSQIVNDFQKGDIAEGYSVSREKKESFPLTVTSAQKNPTAFYLCASSIGPGRQTEAFFGQGTRLTVV.

This clonotype was recorded at least ten times. The chain carries TRBV4-2 and TRBJ1-1; no definite D call. V lost 7 bases to trimming and J lost 2 bases, with 8 bases between them. The CDR3 covers 12 residues. CDR1 and CDR2 from the germline V gene are LGHNA and YNFKEQ. The CDR3 here is CASTRANTEAFF. The DNA for the CDR3 is TGTGCCAGCACTCGGGCCAACACTGAAGCTTTCTTT.

V is TRBV29-1 and J is TRBJ1-1; 8 nucleotides align to TRBD1. V was clipped by 3 bases and J by 4 bases; unmatched bases: 7. Per the germline V gene, CDR1 is SQVTM and CDR2 is ANQGSEA. The CDR3 has 14 residues. In DNA form, the CDR3 reads TGCAGCGTTGACCCAGGGGGCGTGATCACTGAAGCTTTCTTT. Encoded protein: CSVDPGGVITEAFF.

This clonotype was picked up one time. The chain links TRBV20-1 to TRBJ1-2, with D unclear. The germline V and J ends were trimmed by 0 bases and 7 bases, with 12 bases remaining between them. Germline V gene lookup returns CDR1 DFQATT and CDR2 SNEGSKA (reference sequence). The CDR3 has 13 residues. The CDR3 loop reads CSARDFSSRGYTF. The CDR3 DNA reads as TGCAGTGCTAGAGATTTTAGTTCGCGTGGCTACACCTTC.

The chain couples TRBV12-3 or TRBV12-4 to TRBJ2-7, with no clear D. With 4 bases removed from V and 0 bases from J, the gap between germline ends came to 10 bases. The CDR3 runs 14 residues. This CDR3 reads CASSSRIASYEQYF. The CDR3 nucleotides read TGTGCCAGCAGTTCTCGGATAGCCTCCTACGAGCAGTACTTC.

This chain connects TRBV19 to TRBJ2-2; 10 bases agree with TRBD2. J gave up 4 bases and V 9 bases, and 11 bases lay outside the gene matches. CDR1 and CDR2 (germline): LNHDA, SQIVND (reference sequence). The CDR3 loop spans 16 amino acids. The CDR3 coding sequence is TGTGCCAGCCGAAAACTAGCGGGAAGCCCCACCGGGGAGCTGTTTTTT. Translation gives CASRKLAGSPTGELFF. Supplemented by reference TRBV19 and TRBJ2-2, the full variable domain reads DGGITQSPKYLFRKEGQNVTLSCEQNLNHDAMYWYRQDPGQGLRLIYYSQIVNDFQKGDIAEGYSVSREKKESFPLTVTSAQKNPTAFYLCASRKLAGSPTGELFFGEGSRLTVL.

This chain links TRBV9 with TRBJ2-4; possible D gene TRBD2, 7 bases. The CDR3 contains 17 residues. Per the germline V gene, CDR1 is SGDLS and CDR2 is YYNGEE. V gave up 0 bases and J gave up 3 bases, with 16 bases separating them. The CDR3 region is CASSVESGGVGKNIQYF. CDR3 nucleotides: TGTGCCAGCAGCGTAGAATCGGGGGGCGTTGGCAAAAACATTCAGTACTTC.

V and J are TRBV4-2 and TRBJ2-7; 10 positions match TRBD2. V trimming: 3 bases; J trimming: 4 bases; junction bases outside the gene matches: 9. CDR1 and CDR2 (germline): LGHNA, YNFKEQ. The CDR3 is 16 residues long. CDR3 amino acids: CASSQYSGTSVYEQYF. DNA of the CDR3: TGTGCCAGCAGCCAGTATTCCGGGACTAGCGTTTACGAGCAGTACTTC.

This clonotype was detected many times. The rearrangement links TRBV12-3 or TRBV12-4 to TRBJ2-4; D possibly uses TRBD1 or TRBD2 (6 bases each). Trimming left V 5 bases short and J 0 bases short, with 14 bases between. This CDR3 has 16 residues. The DNA for the CDR3 is TGTGCCAGCAGTCCGGGGGCCGTCATAGCCAAAAACATTCAGTACTTC. This sequence encodes CASSPGAVIAKNIQYF.

This clonotype was detected many times. The CDR3 region has the DNA TGCAGTGCTAGAGACCTGCAAGGAGCCAAAAACATTCAGTACTTC. This codes for CSARDLQGAKNIQYF. The V and J genes are TRBV20-1 and TRBJ2-4; D remains unclear. Germline assignment: CDR1 DFQATT and CDR2 SNEGSKA (reference sequence). The CDR3 has 15 amino acids. Trimming stripped 0 bases from V and 0 bases from J, with 9 bases between.

The chain links TRBV30 to TRBJ2-5, with a possible D match to TRBD1 (5 bases). The CDR3 runs to 14 residues. Trimming removed 2 bases from V and 2 bases from J, with 12 bases in between. In germline, CDR1 is GTSNPN, CDR2 SVGIG (reference sequence). The CDR3: CAWSIHRSQETQYF. In DNA, the CDR3 is TGTGCCTGGAGTATCCACAGGTCTCAAGAGACCCAGTACTTC.

The chain couples TRBV30 to TRBJ1-5; no reliable D call. The germline CDR1 and CDR2 sequences are GTSNPN and SVGIG (reference sequence). V shed 3 bases and J shed 2 bases, with 17 bases lying between them. The CDR3 has 16 residues. In nucleotides, the CDR3 is TGTGCCTGGAGCGCTTCGGTCTCAGTAGGCAATCAGCCCCAGCATTTT. Translation: CAWSASVSVGNQPQHF.

Worth noting for this clonotype: At one end the junction does not follow the germline gene, possibly because of a read error. The rearrangement links TRBV20-1 to TRBJ2-7; D is undetermined. From germline, CDR1 is DFQATT and CDR2 SNEGSKA (reference sequence). The length of the CDR3 is 13 residues. The CDR3 here is CSARDPDGHEQCF. For the CDR3, the DNA is TGCAGTGCTAGAGATCCTGACGGTCACGAGCAGTGCTTC.

There are many counts of this clonotype. The gene calls are TRBV27 and TRBJ1-6, with D possibly matching TRBD1 (6 bases). This CDR3 is 13 amino acids long. V dropped 5 bases and J dropped 7 bases, with 9 bases sitting between them. The germline CDR1 and CDR2 sequences are MNHEY and SMNVEV (reference sequence). The CDR3 region has the DNA TGTGCCAGCAGTACCACAGGGAATTCACCCCTCCACTTT. The encoded protein is CASSTTGNSPLHF.

The chain carries TRBV10-3 and TRBJ1-1; 9 nucleotides line up with TRBD1. Germline-derived CDR1 and CDR2 are ENHRY and SYGVKD. The CDR3 sequence is 18 residues long. Unmatched junction bases numbered 15, after V lost 2 bases and J lost 5 bases. The CDR3 spells CAISEKGDRGGRGTEAFF. CDR3 nucleotides: TGTGCCATCAGTGAGAAGGGAGACAGGGGGGGTCGAGGGACTGAAGCTTTCTTT.

This clonotype has a count of ten or more. The chain carries TRBV6-5 and TRBJ1-5; D is uncertain. Germline CDR1 MNHEY, CDR2 SVGAGI. The CDR3 is made up of 13 amino acids. V lost 0 bases, J lost 5 bases, and 5 bases lay in between. In nucleotides, the CDR3 is TGTGCCAGCAGTTACTCGTCTTATCAGCCCCAGCATTTT. Translation: CASSYSSYQPQHF.

This clonotype was seen many times. One end of the junction varies from germline; a read error may be responsible. The rearrangement uses TRBV3-1 and TRBJ2-5; D unresolved. This CDR3 has 13 residues. The germline V gene has CDR1 LGHDT and CDR2 YNNKEL (reference sequence). The CDR3 spells CASSQVRQGTQYF. In DNA, the CDR3 is TGTGCCAGCAGCCAAGTTCGGCAAGGGACCCAGTACTTC.

This clonotype was detected ten times or more. The chain combines TRBV12-3 or TRBV12-4 with TRBJ1-1, with TRBD1 identical over 8 bases. This CDR3 has 15 amino acids. The V gene end was trimmed by 5 bases and the J gene end by 4 bases; junction bases not matched to a gene: 9. This CDR3 reads CASSLYGQGITEAFF. In nucleotides, the CDR3 is TGTGCCAGCAGTCTCTACGGACAGGGTATCACTGAAGCTTTCTTT.

The genes are TRBV20-1 and TRBJ2-7; TRBD2 matches 11 bases. The junction had 11 bases not matched to a gene; V was cut back by 4 bases and J by 3 bases. CDR3 length equals 16 residues. Germline assignment: CDR1 DFQATT and CDR2 SNEGSKA (reference sequence). CDR3: CSATGRSGRAFYEQYF. The CDR3 DNA follows: TGCAGTGCTACAGGGCGTAGCGGGAGGGCCTTCTACGAGCAGTACTTC.